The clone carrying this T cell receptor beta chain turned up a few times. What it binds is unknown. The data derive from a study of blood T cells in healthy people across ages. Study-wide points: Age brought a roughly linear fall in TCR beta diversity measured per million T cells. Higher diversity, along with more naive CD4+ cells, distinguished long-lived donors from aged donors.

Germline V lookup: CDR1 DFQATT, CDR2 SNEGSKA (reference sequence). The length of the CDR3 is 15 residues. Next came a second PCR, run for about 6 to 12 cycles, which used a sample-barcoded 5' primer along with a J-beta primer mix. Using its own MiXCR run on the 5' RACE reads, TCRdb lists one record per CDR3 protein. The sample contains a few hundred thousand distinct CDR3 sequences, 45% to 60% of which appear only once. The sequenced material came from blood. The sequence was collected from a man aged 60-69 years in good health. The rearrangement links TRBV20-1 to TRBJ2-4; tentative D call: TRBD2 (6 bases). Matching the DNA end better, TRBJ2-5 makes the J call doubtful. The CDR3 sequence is CSARESAGSQETQYF. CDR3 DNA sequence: TGCAGTGCTAGAGAAAGTGCGGGATCTCAAGAGACCCAGTACTTC.